This TCR beta chain was obtained from a study of T cells after yellow fever vaccination. Across the whole study: Those fractions that held only low numbers of cells were prepared using the SMART-Seq v4 Ultra Low Input RNA kit.

In making TCR cDNA, 5'RACE template switching added a universal primer site and UMIs to it. TCRdb called the 5' RACE reads again in MiXCR, with one record for every CDR3 protein. The table shows about 360,000 distinct CDR3 sequences, with 6.2% occurring only once. CDR1 SEHNR and CDR2 FQNEAQ come from the germline V gene (reference sequence). This CDR3 is built from 14 residues. The germline V and J ends were trimmed by 1 base and 4 bases, with 10 bases remaining between them. Study-wide points: Booster samples showed a return of most primary-vaccination clones (roughly 96% CD4, roughly 85% CD8). Abundant bulk-derived clonotypes could contaminate FACS-sorted repertoires.

Points on this clonotype: Its specificity is not known.

The sequence derives from a man aged 25 to 40 who received the YFV17D yellow fever vaccine. The rearrangement uses TRBV7-9 and TRBJ2-5, with D hard to call. The sequenced sample was PBMCs, obtained 5 days after the yellow fever booster vaccination. CDR3 in amino acids: CASSLDLGLETQYF. CDR3 in DNA: TGTGCCAGCAGCTTAGACTTGGGATTAGAGACCCAGTACTTC.